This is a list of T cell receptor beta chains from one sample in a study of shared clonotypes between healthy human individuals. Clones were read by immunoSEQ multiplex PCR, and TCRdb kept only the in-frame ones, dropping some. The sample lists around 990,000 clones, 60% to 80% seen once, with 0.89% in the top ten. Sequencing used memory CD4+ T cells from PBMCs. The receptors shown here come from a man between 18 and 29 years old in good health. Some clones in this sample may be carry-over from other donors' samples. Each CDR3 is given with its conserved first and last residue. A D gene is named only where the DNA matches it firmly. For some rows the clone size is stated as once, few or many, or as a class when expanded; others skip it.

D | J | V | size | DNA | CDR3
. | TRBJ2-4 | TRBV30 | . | TGTGCCTCTACGTCTAGCCCCTCGGGCGGAAACATTCAGTACTTC | CASTSSPSGGNIQYF
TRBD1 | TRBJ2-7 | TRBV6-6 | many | TGTGCCAGCAGTTACCCCCCGACAGGGGCTAGCTACGAGCAGTACTTC | CASSYPPTGASYEQYF
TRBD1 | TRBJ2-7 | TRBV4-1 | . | TGCGCCAGCAGCCGGCAACATACACGGACAGGGGAATCATACGAGCAGTACTTC | CASSRQHTRTGESYEQYF
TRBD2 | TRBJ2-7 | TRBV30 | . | TGTGCCTGGAGTCCCGGGACTAGCGGGAGGGCCATGAACTTC | CAWSPGTSGRAMNF
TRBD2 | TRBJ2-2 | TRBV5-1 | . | TGCGCCAGCGGCTTTCTAGCGGGAGTCGACGGGGAGCTGTTTTTT | CASGFLAGVDGELFF
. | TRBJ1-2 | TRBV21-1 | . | TGTGCCAGCAGCTTATTTCAAGACAGAAAAACTAACTATGGCTACACCTTC | CASSLFQDRKTNYGYTF
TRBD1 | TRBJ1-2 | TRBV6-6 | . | TGTGCCACTGGATCGGACAGGGCCCATGGCTACACCTTC | CATGSDRAHGYTF
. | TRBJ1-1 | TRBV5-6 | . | TGTGCCAGCAGCCGCCGAATGAACACTGAAGCTTTCTTT | CASSRRMNTEAFF
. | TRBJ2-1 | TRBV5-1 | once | TGCGCCAGCAGCTTCACTAGGGGTAAGGGGAATGAGCAGTTCTTC | CASSFTRGKGNEQFF
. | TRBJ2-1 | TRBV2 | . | TGTGCCAGCAGTGCAGAGAGGAGCTCCTACAATGAGCAGTTCTTC | CASSAERSSYNEQFF
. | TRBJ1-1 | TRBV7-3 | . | TGTGCCAGCAGCTTTTCCATGAACACTGAAGCTTTCTTT | CASSFSMNTEAFF
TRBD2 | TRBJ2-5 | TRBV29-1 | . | TGCAGCGTTCCTAGCGGGGGGGACCGGGGGACCCAGTACTTC | CSVPSGGDRGTQYF
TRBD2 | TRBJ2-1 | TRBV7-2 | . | TGTGCCAGCAGCGGGCGGACTAGCGGGCGCTCCTACAATGAGCAGTTCTTC | CASSGRTSGRSYNEQFF
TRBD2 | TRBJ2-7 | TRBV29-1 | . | TGCAGCGTTGCCCTTTCTAGCGGGCTCTACGAGCAGTACTTC | CSVALSSGLYEQYF
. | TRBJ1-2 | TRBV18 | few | TGTGCCAGCTCACCAGGGCGAAAAGCTAACTATGGCTACACCTTC | CASSPGRKANYGYTF
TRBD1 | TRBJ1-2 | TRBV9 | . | TGTGCCAGCAGCGCCCGACAGGGGCCCACTCATGGCTACACCTTC | CASSARQGPTHGYTF
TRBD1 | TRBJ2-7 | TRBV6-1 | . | TGTGCCAGCAGTGTTTTGACAGGGGTTACCTACGAGCAGTACTTC | CASSVLTGVTYEQYF
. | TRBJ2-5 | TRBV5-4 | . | TGTGCCAGCAGCTTGGGCTGGGGCGGGGAAGAGACCCAGTACTTC | CASSLGWGGEETQYF
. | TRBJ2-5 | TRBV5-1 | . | TGCGCCAGCAGTTCGAGTGAGCTAGCGGAGACCCAGTACTTC | CASSSSELAETQYF
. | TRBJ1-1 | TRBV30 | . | TGTGCCTGGATTGTCTTCGCGGGAGGGGGCACTGAAGCTTTCTTT | CAWIVFAGGGTEAFF
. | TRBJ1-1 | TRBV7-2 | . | TGTGCCAGCAGCTCTCAGGGCTTAAACACTGAAGCTTTCTTT | CASSSQGLNTEAFF
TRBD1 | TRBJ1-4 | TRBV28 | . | TGTGCCAGCAGTACTCCCGGACAGGGAGTTGAAAAACTGTTTTTT | CASSTPGQGVEKLFF
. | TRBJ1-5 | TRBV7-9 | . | TGTGCCAGCAGCGCAACAGGGTCTGATCGCAATCAGCCCCAGCATTTT | CASSATGSDRNQPQHF
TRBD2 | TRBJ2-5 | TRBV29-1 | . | TGCAGCGTGGGGGGACTAGCGGAGGCCCTGCTGTACTTC | CSVGGLAEALLYF
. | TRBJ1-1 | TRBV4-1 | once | TGCGCCAGCAGCCGGACCGCCGGTTGGGACGAAGCTTTCTTT | CASSRTAGWDEAFF
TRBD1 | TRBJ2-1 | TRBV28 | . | TGTGCCAGCACCACCCCGACCGGGACAGGGAAAGAGTTCTTC | CASTTPTGTGKEFF
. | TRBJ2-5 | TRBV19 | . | TGTGCCAGTAGTATAGCGACGGGCCGGCCGGAGACCCAGTACTTC | CASSIATGRPETQYF
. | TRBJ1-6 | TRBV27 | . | TGTGCCAGCAGTTCCCTCATGGGGGGGAATAATTCACCCCTCCACTTT | CASSSLMGGNNSPLHF
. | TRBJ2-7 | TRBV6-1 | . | TGTGCCAGCGGAATCTACGAGCAGTACTTC | CASGIYEQYF
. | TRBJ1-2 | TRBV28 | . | TGTGCCAGCAGTGCTGCGGGGGGGGTTAACTATGGCTACACCTTC | CASSAAGGVNYGYTF
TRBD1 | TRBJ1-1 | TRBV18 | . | TGTGCCAGCTCCGGGACAGGGGAAGTGAACACTGAAGCTTTCTTT | CASSGTGEVNTEAFF
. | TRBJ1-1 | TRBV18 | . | TGTGCCAGCTCACCACGAACAGATGAAGCTTTCTTT | CASSPRTDEAFF
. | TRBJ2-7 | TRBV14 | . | TGTGCCAGCAGCCAAGATGGGGGGCTCGTGCAGTACTTC | CASSQDGGLVQYF
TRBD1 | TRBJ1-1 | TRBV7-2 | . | TGTGCCAGCAGCCCCAACCGACAGGGGAGGTCTTTCTTT | CASSPNRQGRSFF
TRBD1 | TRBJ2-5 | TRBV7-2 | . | TGTGCCAGCAGCTCAGGGACAGTCGGGACCCAGTACTTC | CASSSGTVGTQYF
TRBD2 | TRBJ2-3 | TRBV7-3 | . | TGTGCCACCAGAGCTAGCGGATCAGATACGCAGTATTTT | CATRASGSDTQYF
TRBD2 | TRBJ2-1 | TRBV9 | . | TGTGCCAGCAGCGCAAGAGCGGGAGGGCTCATACGAAATGAGCAGTTCTTC | CASSARAGGLIRNEQFF
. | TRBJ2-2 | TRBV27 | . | TGTGCCAGCGCCTTAAGGGGCACCGGGGAGCTGTTTTTT | CASALRGTGELFF
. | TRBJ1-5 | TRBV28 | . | TGTGCCAGCAGTTTAAATGGCAATCAGCCCCAGCATTTT | CASSLNGNQPQHF
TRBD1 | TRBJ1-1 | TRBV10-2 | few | TGCGCCAGCAGTGCGGACAGGGTCACTGAAGCTTTCTTT | CASSADRVTEAFF
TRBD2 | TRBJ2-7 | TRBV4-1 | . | TGCGCCAGCAGCCATGCAACTAGCGGGAGGGGCTACGAGCAGTACTTC | CASSHATSGRGYEQYF
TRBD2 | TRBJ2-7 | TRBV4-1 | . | TGCGCCAGCAGCCAAGAAAGTGGCGGGAGGGCCTTCTACGAGCAGTACTTC | CASSQESGGRAFYEQYF
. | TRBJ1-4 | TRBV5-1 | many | TGCGCCAGCAGCCGCCTTGGAGGGGAGAATGAAAAACTGTTTTTT | CASSRLGGENEKLFF
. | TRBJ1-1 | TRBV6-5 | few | TGTGCCAGCAGTTACACACAGAGGAACACTGAAGCTTTCTTT | CASSYTQRNTEAFF
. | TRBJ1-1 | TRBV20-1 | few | TGCAGTGCACCTCAGGGGACTGAAGCTTTCTTT | CSAPQGTEAFF
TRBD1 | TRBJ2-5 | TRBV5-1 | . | TGCGCCAGCAGCTTGGGCACAGGGGAAGAGACCCAGTACTTC | CASSLGTGEETQYF
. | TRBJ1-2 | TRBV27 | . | TGTGCCAGCAGTTTCAGGGATAGCTATGGCTACACCTTC | CASSFRDSYGYTF
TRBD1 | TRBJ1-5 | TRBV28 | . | TGTGCCAGCAGTCCAGGGACAGTTATTCAGCCCCAGCATTTT | CASSPGTVIQPQHF
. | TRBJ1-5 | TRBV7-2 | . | TGTGCCAGCAGCTCTACTAATCAGCCCCAGCATTTT | CASSSTNQPQHF